The 9 T cell receptor beta chains listed next were all sequenced from one sample in a study of blood T cell repertoires in COVID-19. Sequencing used immunoSEQ multiplex PCR; TCRdb keeps in-frame clones, though not all of them. The data hold 85,000 to 95,000 clones, with approximately 88% observed a single time. The sequencing input was peripheral blood. The receptor set was obtained from a man between 60 and 75 years old with acute or convalescent COVID-19.

The chain has TRBV29-1 and TRBJ1-6; a weak D match, TRBD1 (6 bases). V lost 6 bases and J lost 5, with 17 bases in between. Looked up from germline, CDR1 is SQVTM and CDR2 is ANQGSEA. The CDR3 spans 15 residues. This CDR3 reads CSVRGGGSDNSPLHF. The CDR3 DNA follows: TGCAGCGTCAGGGGCGGAGGCTCGGATAATTCACCCCTCCACTTT.

In this sample, this clone turned up once. The chain recombines TRBV27 with TRBJ1-6, with D uncertain. This CDR3 contains 12 residues. Germline values: CDR1 MNHEY, CDR2 SMNVEV (reference sequence). The V end lost 3 bases, the J end lost 6 bases, and 3 bases lay between the germline ends. CDR3 in DNA: TGTGCCAGCAGTTTGAGTAATTCACCCCTCCACTTT. It translates to CASSLSNSPLHF.

This sequence joins TRBV4-2 and TRBJ1-3, with D maybe TRBD1 (5 bases). V lost 4 bases, J lost 2 bases, and 15 bases lay in between. The CDR3 contains 16 residues. Looked up from germline, CDR1 is LGHNA and CDR2 is YNFKEQ. As DNA, the CDR3 is TGTGCCAGCAGCCGCGAGTCGCAGGGAACTGGAAACACCATATATTTT. Its protein product is CASSRESQGTGNTIYF.

The chain is built from TRBV27 and TRBJ2-1, with D perhaps TRBD2 (5 bases). The germline V gene has CDR1 MNHEY and CDR2 SMNVEV (reference sequence). The CDR3 runs to 14 residues. The V end lost 6 bases, the J end lost 1 base, and 10 bases lay between the germline ends. In DNA form, the CDR3 reads TGTGCCAGCAGAATCCGGGGATCCTACAATGAGCAGTTCTTC. Translated: CASRIRGSYNEQFF.

This sequence joins TRBV5-4 and TRBJ2-3; a weak D match, TRBD1 (5 bases). CDR1 and CDR2 (germline): SGHNT, YYREEE (reference sequence). The CDR3 runs 16 residues. V dropped 4 bases and J dropped 1 base, with 16 bases sitting between them. This chain's CDR3 is CASSPTAVGRTDTQYF. The DNA of the CDR3 is TGTGCCAGCAGCCCGACGGCAGTGGGGCGCACAGATACGCAGTATTTT.

V is TRBV5-6 and J is TRBJ2-5; 8 bases are a match to TRBD1. Trimming took 4 bases from V and 4 from J; bases not matched to a gene: 6. This CDR3 comprises 14 residues. The V gene's germline CDR1 is SGHDT and CDR2 YYEEEE. CDR3 in DNA: TGTGCCAGCAGCGACACAGGGGGTGCAGAGACCCAGTACTTC. Amino acid sequence: CASSDTGGAETQYF.

This clone has a handful of counts. The rearrangement joins TRBV5-1 to TRBJ2-5; D is uncertain. Trimming took off 2 bases at V and 1 base at J, with 6 bases between the two ends. There are 13 residues in the CDR3. The germline CDR1 and CDR2 sequences are SGHRS and YFSETQ. DNA of the CDR3: TGCGCCAGCAGCTTTCAGGTCCAAGAGACCCAGTACTTC. It codes for CASSFQVQETQYF. The full variable domain, with the rest looked up from reference TRBV5-1 and TRBJ2-5, is KAGVTQTPRYLIKTRGQQVTLSCSPISGHRSVSWYQQTPGQGLQFLFEYFSETQRNKGNFPGRFSGRQFSNSRSEMNVSTLELGDSALYLCASSFQVQETQYFGPGTRLLVL.

CDR3 loop: CASSEPGQGAEEAFF. The CDR3 DNA follows: TGTGCCAGTAGTGAACCGGGACAGGGGGCCGAGGAAGCTTTCTTT. V gene TRBV19 combines with J gene TRBJ1-1, with TRBD1 matching over 12 bases. Germline-derived CDR1 and CDR2 are LNHDA and SQIVND (reference sequence). The CDR3 totals 15 residues. The V gene end was trimmed by 5 bases and the J gene end by 8 bases; junction bases not matched to a gene: 9.

This rearrangement joins TRBV4-1 to TRBJ2-1, with TRBD2 matching 15 bases. V was clipped by 5 bases and J by 6 bases; unmatched bases: 8. This CDR3 spans 17 amino acids. Germline V lookup: CDR1 MGHRA, CDR2 YSYEKL. The DNA of the CDR3 is TGCGCCAGCAGCTGGACTAGCGGGGGGGCCAGTTTCAATGAGCAGTTCTTC. Translating it yields CASSWTSGGASFNEQFF.